The sequence of this TCR beta chain was determined in a study of T cell responses to AZD1222 COVID-19 vaccine. Comments on this clone: The antigen remains unidentified.

The protocol was immunoSEQ multiplex PCR, while the TCRdb copy is restricted to in-frame clones and leaves out a portion. The table includes over 200,000 clones, around 94% detected once. Study outcomes and limitations: Vaccine-related CD4 TCRs covered spike, predominating at 160-218 and 743-854.

CDR1 SEHNR and CDR2 FQNEAQ come from the germline V gene (reference sequence). This CDR3 has 13 residues. V lost 11 bases, J lost 0 bases, and 13 bases lay in between. Sequenced material: peripheral blood, taken 28 days after the second dose of the MenACWY control vaccine. The origin of this receptor is an adult who received the MenACWY meningococcal vaccine as a control. This sequence joins TRBV7-9 and TRBJ2-5, with a possible D match to TRBD1 (5 bases). In DNA, the CDR3 is TGTGCCGGATCATTGACAGACCAAGAGACCCAGTACTTC. This translates into CAGSLTDQETQYF.